A selection of T cell receptor beta chains follows, all from one sample in a study of tumor and adjacent non-tumor tissue in lung cancer. TCRdb ran MiXCR on the multiplex PCR reads and lists one entry per CDR3 protein. The table shows fewer than 100,000 distinct CDR3 sequences, with over 60% occurring only once. The material sequenced was lung tumor tissue. The receptors were gathered from a middle-aged woman with non-small cell lung cancer. CDR3s include the opening cysteine and the closing phenylalanine or tryptophan.

j_gene	v_gene	CDR3aa
-	TRBV7-9	CASSLKWGQGPYNEQYF
TRBJ1-5	TRBV20-1	CSARDLIGGEPQHF
TRBJ1-6	TRBV4-2	CTSSTRTGGNSPLRF
TRBJ2-1	TRBV20-1	CTANTLSGGNYNEQFF
TRBJ2-7	TRBV6-6	CASSLGLHAYYEQYF
TRBJ2-7	TRBV6-1	CASSEDEGGGSYEQYF
TRBJ2-5	TRBV19	CASSIDRRETQYF
TRBJ1-6	TRBV20-1	CNARMGRDNSPLHF
TRBJ2-3	TRBV20-1	CSVLGAADTQYF
TRBJ2-4	TRBV4-1	CANSSPSGRATSIQYF
TRBJ2-1	TRBV30	CACMKTGGYGEQFF
TRBJ1-1	TRBV11-2	CASSNLGFGAFF
TRBJ2-1	TRBV18	CASSQSAGALNEQFF
TRBJ1-2	TRBV28	CASNRGGSGCTF
TRBJ2-1	TRBV28	CASSLFSYSGGFYNEQFF
TRBJ2-3	TRBV13	CASSFGGATDTHYF
TRBJ1-5	TRBV12-3/TRBV12-4	CTSSTNRKASNQSQHF
TRBJ2-1	TRBV11-2	CASSLGSLSGRNENFF
TRBJ1-3	TRBV28	CASNSLGDTIYF
TRBJ2-1	TRBV5-6	CASSSFGGAAGNEQFF
TRBJ1-5	TRBV4-1	CASSQGGGPDSIQPQHF
TRBJ2-1	TRBV28	CASRVESSYNEQFF
TRBJ2-7	TRBV6-5	CASSSTTSGAHSYEQYF
TRBJ2-4	TRBV6-5	CASSTSGGKNIQYF
TRBJ1-3	TRBV11-2	CASSLGKPGNTIYF
TRBJ2-1	TRBV30	CAWSGGGQGNEQFF
TRBJ2-1	TRBV11-2	CASSLSGTEYNEQFF
TRBJ2-7	TRBV29-1	CSVRSKSYEQYF
TRBJ1-1	TRBV5-1	CASSYSTGTGGASAKAFF
TRBJ2-3	TRBV4-1	CANSPVRSSTDTQYF
TRBJ2-4	TRBV7-9	CVSSQGTVGIEVAKNIQYF
TRBJ1-3	TRBV4-1	CASSQTPEGGNTIYF
TRBJ2-7	TRBV11-2	CASSYGTSGSYEQYF